The clone carrying this T cell receptor (beta chain) was recorded once. Its antigen remains unidentified. The sample is drawn from a study of beta chain features in type 1 diabetes. Study-wide background: Patients and healthy donors were similar in age, gender and cell yields. Broader study findings: Type 1 diabetes patients had moderately but significantly shorter TCRB CDR3s in all four CD4+ subsets.

The sequenced template was cDNA made from the entire isolated RNA. The method was immunoSEQ multiplex PCR; TCRdb's version includes in-frame clones alone and lacks a portion of them. The sample holds around 360,000 clones, around 13% seen once. CDR3 length: 16 amino acids. Germline CDR1 and CDR2: KGHSH and LQKENI. V shed 4 bases and J 2 bases; nucleotides not matched to a gene: 4. One heparinised draw, averaging about 110 mL, was taken per donor. Sorting gave populations that all exceeded 98% purity. The sequence was collected from a woman between 18 and 29 years old with type 1 diabetes. V gene TRBV18 combines with J gene TRBJ2-2; 10 bases line up with TRBD2. What was sequenced was naive CD4+ T cells from blood. The CDR3 sequence: CASSHSSGRNTGELFF. CDR3 nucleotides: TGTGCCAGCTCACACTCTAGCGGGAGAAACACCGGGGAGCTGTTTTTT.